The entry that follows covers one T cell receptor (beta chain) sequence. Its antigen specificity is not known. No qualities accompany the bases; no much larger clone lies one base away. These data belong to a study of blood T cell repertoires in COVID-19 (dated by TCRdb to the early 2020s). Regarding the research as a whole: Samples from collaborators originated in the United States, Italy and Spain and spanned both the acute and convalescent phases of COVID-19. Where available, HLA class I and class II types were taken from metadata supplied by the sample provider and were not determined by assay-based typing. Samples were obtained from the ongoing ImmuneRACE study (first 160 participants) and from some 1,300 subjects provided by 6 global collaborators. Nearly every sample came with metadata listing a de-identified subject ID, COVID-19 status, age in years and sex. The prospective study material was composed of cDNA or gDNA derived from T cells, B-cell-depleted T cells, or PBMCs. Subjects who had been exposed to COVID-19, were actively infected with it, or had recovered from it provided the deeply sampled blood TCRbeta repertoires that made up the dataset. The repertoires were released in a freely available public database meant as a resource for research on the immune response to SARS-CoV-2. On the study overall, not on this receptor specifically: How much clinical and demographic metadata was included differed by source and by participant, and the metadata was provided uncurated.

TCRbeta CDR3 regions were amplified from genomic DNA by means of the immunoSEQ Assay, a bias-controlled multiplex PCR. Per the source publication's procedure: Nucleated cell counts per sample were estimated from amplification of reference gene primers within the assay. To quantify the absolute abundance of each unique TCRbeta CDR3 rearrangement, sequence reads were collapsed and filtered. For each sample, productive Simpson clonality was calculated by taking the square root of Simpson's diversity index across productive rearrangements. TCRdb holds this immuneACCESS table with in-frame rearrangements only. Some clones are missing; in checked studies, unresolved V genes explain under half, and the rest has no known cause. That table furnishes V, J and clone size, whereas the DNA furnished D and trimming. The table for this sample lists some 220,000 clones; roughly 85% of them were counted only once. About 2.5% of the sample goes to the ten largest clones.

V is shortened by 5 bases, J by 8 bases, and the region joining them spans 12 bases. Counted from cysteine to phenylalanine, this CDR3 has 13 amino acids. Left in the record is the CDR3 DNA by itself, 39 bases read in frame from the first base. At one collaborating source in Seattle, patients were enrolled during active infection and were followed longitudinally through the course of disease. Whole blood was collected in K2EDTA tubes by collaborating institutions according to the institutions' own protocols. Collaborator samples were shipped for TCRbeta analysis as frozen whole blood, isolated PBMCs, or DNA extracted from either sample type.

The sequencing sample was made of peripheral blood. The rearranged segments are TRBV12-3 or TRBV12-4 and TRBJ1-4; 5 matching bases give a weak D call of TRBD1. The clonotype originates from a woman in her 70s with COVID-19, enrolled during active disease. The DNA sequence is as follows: TGTGCCAGCAGTCTTGGGGGGTACGAAAAACTGTTTTTT. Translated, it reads CASSLGGYEKLFF.